This is a list of T cell receptor beta chains from one sample in a study of beta chain features in type 1 diabetes. Measured with immunoSEQ multiplex PCR; TCRdb has only the in-frame clones, and not every one. This table has 95,000 to 150,000 clones, roughly 17% appearing once. The sequenced sample consisted of central memory CD4+ T cells from blood. The receptors derive from a man aged 25 to 40 with type 1 diabetes. The CDR3 runs from the conserved cysteine through the conserved F or W. D genes are given only for firm matches. For some rows the clone size is stated as once, few or many, or as a class when expanded; others skip it.

>TRBJ2-7|TRBV4-1|NA|NA
CASSQVPRGKTYEQYF
TGCGCCAGCAGCCAAGTCCCCAGGGGAAAGACCTACGAGCAGTACTTC
>TRBJ1-5|TRBV4-3|NA|few
CASSQGVNQPQHF
TGCGCCAGCAGCCAAGGGGTCAATCAGCCCCAGCATTTT
>TRBJ1-2|TRBV30|NA|few
CAWSAQPYYGYTF
TGTGCCTGGAGTGCACAGCCTTACTATGGCTACACCTTC
>TRBJ2-5|TRBV5-1|NA|many
CASSFDWGAEETQYF
TGCGCCAGCAGCTTCGACTGGGGGGCTGAAGAGACCCAGTACTTC
>TRBJ2-3|TRBV4-3|TRBD2|NA
CASSQDATSGRHTQYF
TGCGCCAGCAGCCAAGATGCGACTAGCGGGCGGCATACGCAGTATTTT
>TRBJ2-2|TRBV30|NA|NA
CAWSSGLRELFF
TGTGCCTGGAGTTCTGGGTTAAGGGAGCTGTTTTTT
>TRBJ1-3|TRBV6-5|NA|NA
CASTRVGAGNTIYF
TGTGCCAGCACCCGAGTTGGAGCAGGAAACACCATATATTTT
>TRBJ2-7|TRBV6-1|NA|NA
CASSGGDGQSPVF
TGTGCCAGCAGTGGGGGGGATGGACAGTCTCCCGTCTTC
>TRBJ2-7|TRBV4-3|NA|few
CASSQAGTDYEQYF
TGCGCCAGCAGCCAAGCAGGGACCGACTACGAGCAGTACTTC
>TRBJ2-3|TRBV6-1|NA|few
CASSQWRAGTDTQYF
TGTGCCAGCAGTCAATGGAGGGCGGGCACAGATACGCAGTATTTT
>TRBJ2-1|TRBV10-3|NA|NA
CAISGRDEQFF
TGTGCCATCAGTGGTAGGGATGAGCAGTTCTTC
>TRBJ1-4|TRBV5-1|NA|NA
CASSLFQGTNEKLFF
TGCGCCAGCAGCTTGTTTCAGGGAACTAATGAAAAACTGTTTTTT
>TRBJ2-1|TRBV18|NA|NA
CASSPTGYEQFF
TGTGCCAGCTCACCTACAGGGTATGAGCAGTTCTTC
>TRBJ1-6|TRBV6-5|NA|once
CASSYSDPSPLHF
TGTGCCAGCAGTTACTCGGACCCTTCACCCCTCCACTTT
>TRBJ2-2|TRBV7-9|TRBD1|NA
CASKGTANTGELFF
TGTGCCAGCAAAGGGACAGCGAACACCGGGGAGCTGTTTTTT
>TRBJ2-5|TRBV7-9|NA|NA
CASSRDALETQYF
TGTGCCAGCAGCCGGGACGCCCTAGAGACCCAGTACTTC
>TRBJ2-2|TRBV7-6|NA|NA
CASRGTESRELFF
TGTGCCAGCAGGGGGACGGAGAGCAGGGAGCTGTTTTTT
>TRBJ2-7|TRBV4-3|NA|NA
CASSQDSRKGQTAYEQYF
TGCGCCAGCAGCCAAGATTCGAGGAAAGGACAGACCGCCTACGAGCAGTACTTC
>TRBJ2-1|TRBV11-3|NA|few
CASSLGASYNEQFF
TGTGCCAGCAGCTTAGGTGCTTCCTACAATGAGCAGTTCTTC
>TRBJ2-7|TRBV2|TRBD1|few
CASTGTGYSEQYF
TGTGCCAGCACCGGGACAGGGTATAGCGAGCAGTACTTC
>TRBJ1-3|TRBV7-2|NA|few
CASSLGLRGSGNTIYF
TGTGCCAGCAGCTTAGGCTTGAGGGGTTCTGGAAACACCATATATTTT
>TRBJ1-5|TRBV29-1|NA|once
CSGRVTGFDQPQHF
TGCAGCGGCCGGGTCACGGGCTTCGATCAGCCCCAGCATTTT
>TRBJ1-2|TRBV4-3|NA|NA
CASSSRDGYGYTF
TGCGCCAGCAGCTCCAGAGACGGCTATGGCTACACCTTC
>TRBJ2-7|TRBV5-1|NA|NA
CASSLGGTISYEQYF
TGCGCCAGCAGCTTGGGAGGGACGATCTCCTACGAGCAGTACTTC
>TRBJ2-7|TRBV5-4|TRBD2|NA
CASSSGGQTYEQYF
TGTGCCAGCAGCAGCGGGGGCCAAACCTACGAGCAGTACTTC
>TRBJ1-2|TRBV7-2|NA|few
CASSHPRGGYTF
TGTGCCAGCAGCCACCCCAGAGGTGGCTACACCTTC
>TRBJ1-2|TRBV2|NA|NA
CASSVTENYGYTF
TGTGCCAGCAGTGTAACAGAAAACTATGGCTACACCTTC
>TRBJ2-3|TRBV7-2|TRBD1|NA
CASSLVGTGSADTQYF
TGTGCCAGCAGCTTAGTGGGGACAGGGTCGGCAGATACGCAGTATTTT
>TRBJ2-7|TRBV4-3|TRBD2|NA
CASSQDPSGGAFGEQYF
TGCGCCAGCAGCCAAGATCCTAGCGGGGGGGCCTTCGGCGAGCAGTACTTC
>TRBJ2-7|TRBV6-5|TRBD1|few
CASSSAGTALYEQYF
TGTGCCAGCAGTTCAGCCGGGACAGCACTCTACGAGCAGTACTTC
>TRBJ2-7|TRBV6-5|NA|few
CASSLGSSSYEQYF
TGTGCCAGCAGCCTCGGCAGCAGCTCCTACGAGCAGTACTTC
>TRBJ2-5|TRBV11-3|NA|NA
CASSRNPEETQYF
TGTGCCAGCAGCCGCAACCCTGAAGAGACCCAGTACTTC
>TRBJ2-2|TRBV5-6|NA|NA
CASSPDPAGELFF
TGTGCCAGCAGCCCCGACCCAGCCGGGGAGCTGTTTTTT
>TRBJ2-7|TRBV7-2|NA|once
CASSLPQLSYEQYF
TGTGCCAGCAGCTTACCACAGCTCTCCTACGAGCAGTACTTC
>TRBJ2-1|TRBV4-1|NA|NA
CASSQLDMLSYNEQFF
TGCGCCAGCAGCCAACTTGACATGCTGTCCTACAATGAGCAGTTCTTC
>TRBJ1-2|TRBV7-2|NA|few
CASSLGTNYGYTF
TGTGCCAGCAGCTTAGGGACTAACTATGGCTACACCTTC
>TRBJ2-5|TRBV7-8|NA|few
CASSPNLVWHF
TGTGCCAGCAGCCCCAACCTGGTCTGGCACTTC
>TRBJ1-6|TRBV29-1|NA|NA
CSVEIARGSPLHF
TGCAGCGTTGAAATCGCTCGGGGGTCACCCCTCCACTTT
>TRBJ1-2|TRBV9|NA|NA
CASSISRVPTRYTF
TGTGCCAGCTCCATTTCCAGGGTTCCTACGCGCTACACCTTC
>TRBJ2-7|TRBV6-5|TRBD1|NA
CASSRDSGGFYEQYF
TGTGCCAGCAGTAGAGACTCAGGGGGCTTTTACGAGCAGTACTTC
>TRBJ2-3|TRBV11-2|NA|once
CASSLGLADTQYF
TGTGCCAGCAGCTTAGGACTTGCAGATACGCAGTATTTT
>TRBJ2-6|TRBV29-1|NA|NA
CSASLSGANVLTF
TGCAGCGCTTCTTTGAGTGGGGCCAACGTCCTGACTTTC
>TRBJ2-2|TRBV7-2|NA|medium-sized
CASSPRQAGNTGELFF
TGTGCCAGCAGCCCCAGACAGGCGGGGAACACCGGGGAGCTGTTTTTT
>TRBJ2-5|TRBV4-3|NA|few
CASSQGIPQRGQYF
TGCGCCAGCAGCCAAGGCATTCCGCAGAGGGGCCAGTACTTC
>TRBJ1-1|TRBV18|TRBD1|NA
CASSPFDRANTEAFF
TGTGCCAGCTCACCCTTCGACAGGGCGAACACTGAAGCTTTCTTT
>TRBJ2-3|TRBV27|NA|NA
CASCPGWGISTDTQYF
TGTGCCAGCTGCCCCGGCTGGGGCATTAGCACAGATACGCAGTATTTT
>TRBJ1-5|TRBV5-1|NA|NA
CASSLAGGSNQPQHF
TGCGCCAGCAGCTTGGCGGGAGGTAGCAATCAGCCCCAGCATTTT
>TRBJ1-1|TRBV15|NA|few
CATSLPRSTAFF
TGTGCCACCAGCTTACCGCGGTCGACAGCTTTCTTT
>TRBJ2-5|TRBV30|NA|NA
CAWSMGLPGETQYF
TGTGCCTGGAGTATGGGCTTGCCTGGGGAGACCCAGTACTTC
>TRBJ2-3|TRBV30|TRBD1|NA
CAWDRGTDTQYF
TGTGCCTGGGACAGGGGTACAGATACGCAGTATTTT
>TRBJ1-1|TRBV19|NA|medium-sized
CASSISLNTEAFF
TGTGCCAGTAGTATTAGTCTAAACACTGAAGCTTTCTTT